This T cell receptor (beta chain) was recovered during a study of blood T cell repertoires in COVID-19 (dated by TCRdb to the early 2020s). About the full investigation: The collaborator samples originated in the United States, Italy and Spain and spanned the acute and convalescent phases of COVID-19. The prospective study material was composed of cDNA or gDNA derived from T cells, B-cell-depleted T cells, or PBMCs. The dataset comprised deeply sampled blood TCRbeta repertoires from subjects exposed to, actively infected with, or recovered from COVID-19. The repertoires were released in a freely available public database meant as a resource for research on the immune response to SARS-CoV-2. The samples were drawn from the first 160 participants of the ongoing ImmuneRACE study and from 1,254 subjects provided by 6 global collaborators. The sample metadata nearly always contained a de-identified subject ID, COVID-19 status, age in years and sex. Where available, HLA class I and class II types were obtained from metadata supplied by the sample provider rather than from assay-based typing.

Whole blood was collected in K2EDTA tubes by collaborating institutions according to the institutions' own protocols. For TCRbeta analysis, collaborators shipped samples as frozen whole blood, isolated PBMCs, or DNA extracted from either of those sample types. Comments on this clone: Its antigen target is currently unknown. Base qualities are not provided; no much larger clone lies one nucleotide away.

TCRbeta CDR3 regions were amplified from genomic DNA using the immunoSEQ Assay, a bias-controlled multiplex PCR. On the study's bioinformatics: The number of nucleated cells in each sample was estimated from the amplification of reference gene primers within the assay. To quantify the absolute abundance of each unique TCRbeta CDR3 rearrangement, sequence reads were collapsed and filtered. Productive Simpson clonality was computed per sample as the square root of Simpson's diversity index over productive rearrangements. TCRdb mirrors the immuneACCESS table, restricted to in-frame sequences. Some clones are absent from its copies; in checked studies, under half trace to an unresolved V gene, and the reason for the others is unknown. For V, J and clone size, that table is used; D and trimming come from the DNA. This sample is represented by around 99,000 clones; more than 80% of them were singletons. 0.95% to 1.3% of the sample lies in the top ten.

Here is what the overall study found, with its caveats: The amount of clinical and demographic metadata varied by source and participant and was provided uncurated.

The cysteine opens and the phenylalanine closes a CDR3 of 16 amino acids. CDR3 DNA is the only sequence kept; it has 48 bases, read in frame from the first base. Germline trimming: 3 bases from V, 2 bases from J; junction bases outside gene matches: 10. Looking up the germline V gene (reference sequence) yields CDR1 LGHDT and CDR2 YNNKEL. The rearranged chain carries TRBV3-1 (or the pseudogene TRBV3-2) and TRBJ2-7, with TRBD1 matching 7 junction bases. The clonotype originates from a human donor in a cohort sampled during active COVID-19. The sequencing sample was made of peripheral blood. At the DNA level, the sequence is TGTGCCAGCAGCCACTCCGGGACAGCCTTGCCCTACGAGCAGTACTTC. Its coded protein is CASSHSGTALPYEQYF.